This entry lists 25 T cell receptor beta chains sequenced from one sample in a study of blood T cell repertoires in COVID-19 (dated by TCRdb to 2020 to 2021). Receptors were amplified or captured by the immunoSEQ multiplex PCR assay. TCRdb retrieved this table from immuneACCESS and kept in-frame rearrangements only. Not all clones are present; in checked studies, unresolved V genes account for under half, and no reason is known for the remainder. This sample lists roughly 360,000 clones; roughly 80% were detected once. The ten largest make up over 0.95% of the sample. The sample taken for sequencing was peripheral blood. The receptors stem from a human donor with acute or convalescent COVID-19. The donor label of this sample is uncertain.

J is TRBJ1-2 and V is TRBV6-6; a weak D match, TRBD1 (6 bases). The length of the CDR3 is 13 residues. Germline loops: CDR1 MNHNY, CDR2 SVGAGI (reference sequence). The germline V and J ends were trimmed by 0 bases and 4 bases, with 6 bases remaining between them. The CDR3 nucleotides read TGTGCCAGCAGTTACTCAGGGGGCTATGGCTACACCTTC. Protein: CASSYSGGYGYTF.

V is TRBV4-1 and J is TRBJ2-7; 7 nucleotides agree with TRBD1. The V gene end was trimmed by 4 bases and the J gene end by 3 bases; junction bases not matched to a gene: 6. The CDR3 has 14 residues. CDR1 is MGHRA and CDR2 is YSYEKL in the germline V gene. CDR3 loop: CASSRTGDRYEQYF. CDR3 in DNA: TGCGCCAGCAGCCGGACAGGAGATCGCTACGAGCAGTACTTC.

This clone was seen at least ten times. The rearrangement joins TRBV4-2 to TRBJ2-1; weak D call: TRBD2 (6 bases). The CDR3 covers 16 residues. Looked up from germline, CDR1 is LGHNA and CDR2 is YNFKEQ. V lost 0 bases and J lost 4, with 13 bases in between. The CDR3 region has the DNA TGTGCCAGCAGCCAAGATTTAGGCGGGGTATACAATGAGCAGTTCTTC. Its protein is CASSQDLGGVYNEQFF.

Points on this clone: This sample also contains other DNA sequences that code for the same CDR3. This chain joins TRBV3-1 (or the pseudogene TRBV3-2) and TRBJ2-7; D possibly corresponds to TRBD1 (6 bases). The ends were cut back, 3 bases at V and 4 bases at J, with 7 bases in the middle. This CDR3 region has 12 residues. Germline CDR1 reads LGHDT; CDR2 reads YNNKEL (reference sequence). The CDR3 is CASSQTGYEQYF. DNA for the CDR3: TGTGCCAGCAGCCAGACAGGTTACGAGCAGTACTTC.

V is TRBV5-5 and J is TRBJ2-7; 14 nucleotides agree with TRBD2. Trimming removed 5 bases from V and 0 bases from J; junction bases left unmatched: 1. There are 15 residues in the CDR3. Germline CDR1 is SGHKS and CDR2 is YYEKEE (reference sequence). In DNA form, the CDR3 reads TGTGCCAGCAGAGGACTAGCGGGGGGCTCCTACGAGCAGTACTTC. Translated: CASRGLAGGSYEQYF.

The DNA for the CDR3 is TGTGCCAGCAGCTTAGGAACAGGGAGTAAACTGTTTTTT. Translating gives CASSLGTGSKLFF. The V gene is TRBV11-2, the J gene TRBJ1-4, with a possible D match to TRBD1 (6 bases). V was pared by 1 base and J by 11 bases, with 11 bases between. From germline, CDR1 is SGHAT and CDR2 FQNNGV. The CDR3 covers 13 residues.

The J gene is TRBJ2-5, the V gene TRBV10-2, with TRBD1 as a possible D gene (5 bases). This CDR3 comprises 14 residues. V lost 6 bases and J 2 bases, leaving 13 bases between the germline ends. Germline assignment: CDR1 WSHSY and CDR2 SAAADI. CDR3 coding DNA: TGCGCCAGCAGCCAAGGGGAAGCTCAAGAGACCCAGTACTTC. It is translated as CASSQGEAQETQYF.

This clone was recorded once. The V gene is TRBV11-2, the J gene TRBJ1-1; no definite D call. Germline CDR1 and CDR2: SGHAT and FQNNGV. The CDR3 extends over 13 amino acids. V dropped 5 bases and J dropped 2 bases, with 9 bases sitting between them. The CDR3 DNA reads TGTGCCAGCAGCCAATTCAGAAACACTGAAGCTTTCTTT. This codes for CASSQFRNTEAFF.

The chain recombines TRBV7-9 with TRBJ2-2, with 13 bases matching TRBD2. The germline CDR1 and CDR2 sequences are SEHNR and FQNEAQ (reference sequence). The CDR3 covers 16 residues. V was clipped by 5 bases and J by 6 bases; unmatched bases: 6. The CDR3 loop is CASSAPGLAGSGELFF. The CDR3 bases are TGTGCCAGCAGCGCCCCGGGACTAGCGGGATCCGGGGAGCTGTTTTTT. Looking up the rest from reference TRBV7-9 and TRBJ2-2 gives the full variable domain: DTGVSQNPRHKITKRGQNVTFRCDPISEHNRLYWYRQTLGQGPEFLTYFQNEAQLEKSRLLSDRFSAERPKGSFSTLEIQRTEQGDSAMYLCASSAPGLAGSGELFFGEGSRLTVL.

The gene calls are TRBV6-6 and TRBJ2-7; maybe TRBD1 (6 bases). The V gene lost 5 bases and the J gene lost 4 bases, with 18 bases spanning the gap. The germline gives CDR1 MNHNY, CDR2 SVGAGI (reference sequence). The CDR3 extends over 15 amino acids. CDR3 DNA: TGTGCCAGCAGTACCTTTGGGACAACGGCATACGAGCAGTACTTC. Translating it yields CASSTFGTTAYEQYF.

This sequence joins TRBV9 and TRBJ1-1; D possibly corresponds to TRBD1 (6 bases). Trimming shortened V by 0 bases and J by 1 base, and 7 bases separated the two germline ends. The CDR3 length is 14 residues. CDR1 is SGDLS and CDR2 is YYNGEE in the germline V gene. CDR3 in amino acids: CASSVVRGNTEAFF. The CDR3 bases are TGTGCCAGCAGCGTAGTCAGGGGGAACACTGAAGCTTTCTTT.

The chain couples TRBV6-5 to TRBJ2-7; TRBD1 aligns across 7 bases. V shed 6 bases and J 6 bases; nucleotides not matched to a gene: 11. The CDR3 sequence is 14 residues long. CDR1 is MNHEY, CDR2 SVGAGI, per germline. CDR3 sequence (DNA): TGTGCCAGCAGGCGGCCGGGACAGACTTCCGAGCAGTACTTC. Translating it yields CASRRPGQTSEQYF.

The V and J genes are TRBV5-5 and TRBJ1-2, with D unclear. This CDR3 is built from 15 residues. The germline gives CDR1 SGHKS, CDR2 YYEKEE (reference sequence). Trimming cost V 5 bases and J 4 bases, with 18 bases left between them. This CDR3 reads CASSPGFRAAYGYTF. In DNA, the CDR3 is TGTGCCAGCAGTCCTGGGTTCAGAGCGGCCTATGGCTACACCTTC.

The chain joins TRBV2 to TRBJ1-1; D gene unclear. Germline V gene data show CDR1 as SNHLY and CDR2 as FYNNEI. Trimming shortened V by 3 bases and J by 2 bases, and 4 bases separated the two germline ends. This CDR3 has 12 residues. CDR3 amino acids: CASSEANTEAFF. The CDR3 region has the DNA TGTGCCAGCAGTGAGGCTAACACTGAAGCTTTCTTT.

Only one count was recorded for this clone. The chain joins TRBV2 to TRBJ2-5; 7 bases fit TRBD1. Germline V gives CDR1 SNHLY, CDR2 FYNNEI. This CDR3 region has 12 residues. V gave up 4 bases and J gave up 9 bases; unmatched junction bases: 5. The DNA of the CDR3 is TGTGCCAGCAGTGTAACAGGGGTCTCCCAGTACTTC. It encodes CASSVTGVSQYF.

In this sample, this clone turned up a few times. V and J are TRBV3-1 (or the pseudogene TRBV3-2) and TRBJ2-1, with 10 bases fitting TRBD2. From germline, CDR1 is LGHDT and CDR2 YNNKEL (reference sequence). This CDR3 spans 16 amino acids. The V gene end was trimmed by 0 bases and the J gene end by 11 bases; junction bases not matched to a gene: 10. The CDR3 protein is CASSQELAGRKRKQFF. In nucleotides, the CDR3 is TGTGCCAGCAGCCAAGAACTAGCGGGACGGAAACGTAAGCAGTTCTTC.

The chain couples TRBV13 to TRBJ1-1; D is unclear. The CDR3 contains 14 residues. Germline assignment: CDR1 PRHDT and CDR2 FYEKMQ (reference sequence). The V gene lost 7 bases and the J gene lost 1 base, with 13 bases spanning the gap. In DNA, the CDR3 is TGTGCCAGCACCCATGGGAGAGGGAACACTGAAGCTTTCTTT. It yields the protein CASTHGRGNTEAFF.

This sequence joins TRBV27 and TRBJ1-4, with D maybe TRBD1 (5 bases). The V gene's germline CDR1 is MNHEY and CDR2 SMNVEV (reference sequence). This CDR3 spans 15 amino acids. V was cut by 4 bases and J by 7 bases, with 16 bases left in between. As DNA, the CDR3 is TGTGCCAGCAGTTGGAGGGTCGGGGGGGGTGAAAAACTGTTTTTT. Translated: CASSWRVGGGEKLFF.

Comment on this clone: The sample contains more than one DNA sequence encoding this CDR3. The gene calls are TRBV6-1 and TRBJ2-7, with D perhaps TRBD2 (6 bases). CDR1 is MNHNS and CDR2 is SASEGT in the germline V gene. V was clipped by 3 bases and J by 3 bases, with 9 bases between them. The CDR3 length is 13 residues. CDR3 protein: CASSEGLSYEQYF. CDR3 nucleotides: TGTGCCAGCAGTGAGGGACTTAGCTACGAGCAGTACTTC.

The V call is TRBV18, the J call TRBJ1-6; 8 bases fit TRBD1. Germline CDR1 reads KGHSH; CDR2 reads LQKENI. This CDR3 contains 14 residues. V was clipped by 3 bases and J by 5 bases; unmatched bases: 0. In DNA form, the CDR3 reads TGTGCCAGCTCACCGGGACAGGATAATTCACCCCTCCACTTT. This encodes CASSPGQDNSPLHF.

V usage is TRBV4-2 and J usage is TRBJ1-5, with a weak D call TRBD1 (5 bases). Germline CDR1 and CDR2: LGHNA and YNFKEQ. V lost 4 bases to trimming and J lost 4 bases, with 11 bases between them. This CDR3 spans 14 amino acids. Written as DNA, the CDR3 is TGTGCCAGCAGCCGAGGACAAATTAATCAGCCCCAGCATTTT. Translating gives CASSRGQINQPQHF.

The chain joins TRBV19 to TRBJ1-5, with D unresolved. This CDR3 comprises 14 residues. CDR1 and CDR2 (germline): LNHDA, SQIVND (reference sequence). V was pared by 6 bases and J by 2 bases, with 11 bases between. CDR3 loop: CASRLREGNQPQHF. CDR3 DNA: TGTGCCAGTAGGTTGCGGGAGGGCAATCAGCCCCAGCATTTT.

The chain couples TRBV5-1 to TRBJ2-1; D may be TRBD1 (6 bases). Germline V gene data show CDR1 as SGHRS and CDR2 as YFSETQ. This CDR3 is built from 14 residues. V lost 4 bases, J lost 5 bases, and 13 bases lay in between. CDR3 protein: CASSTGQGNNEQFF. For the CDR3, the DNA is TGCGCCAGCAGCACGGGACAAGGCAACAATGAGCAGTTCTTC.

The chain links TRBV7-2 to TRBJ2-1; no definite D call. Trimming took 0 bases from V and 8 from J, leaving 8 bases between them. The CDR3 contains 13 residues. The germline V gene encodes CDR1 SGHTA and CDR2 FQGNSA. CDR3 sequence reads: CASSLAPGDEQFF. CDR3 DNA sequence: TGTGCCAGCAGCTTAGCCCCAGGCGATGAGCAGTTCTTC.

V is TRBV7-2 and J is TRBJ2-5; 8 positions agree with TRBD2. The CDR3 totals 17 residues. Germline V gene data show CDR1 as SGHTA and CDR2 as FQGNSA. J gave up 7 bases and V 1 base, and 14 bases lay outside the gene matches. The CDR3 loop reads CASSLVPGGVSKMTQYF. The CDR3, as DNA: TGTGCCAGCAGCTTAGTGCCCGGGGGGGTCTCCAAGATGACCCAGTACTTC.